This TCR beta chain is from a study of cytomegalovirus exposure and HLA in healthy donors. Overall study context: HLA-typed donors were the source of around 77 million unique TCRs held in an early data release.

Per germline, CDR1 MNHNS and CDR2 SASEGT. V dropped 3 bases and J dropped 2 bases, with 22 bases sitting between them. The CDR3 is made up of 19 amino acids. With 60 Vbeta and 13 Jbeta primers, the PCR was carried out. Produced via immunoSEQ multiplex PCR; TCRdb's table is partial and in-frame only. The data contain around 100,000 clones, 74% of them singletons. A word on this clone: The antigen remains unidentified.

The study, taken as a whole, reports: Presence/absence analyses assumed roughly uniform sequencing depth across donors, which may not hold. Across donors, most TCRs were seen rarely, yet some public ones were widespread. Among TCR beta chains, those listed as cytomegalovirus-associated numbered more than 150.

The specimen was PBMCs. The receptor comes from a man aged 45-65 years in good health and CMV-seropositive. This chain joins TRBV6-1 and TRBJ2-2; maybe TRBD1 (6 bases). The CDR3 is CASSDWRQARWGNTGELFF. In DNA, the CDR3 is TGTGCCAGCAGTGATTGGAGACAGGCTAGATGGGGAAACACCGGGGAGCTGTTTTTT.